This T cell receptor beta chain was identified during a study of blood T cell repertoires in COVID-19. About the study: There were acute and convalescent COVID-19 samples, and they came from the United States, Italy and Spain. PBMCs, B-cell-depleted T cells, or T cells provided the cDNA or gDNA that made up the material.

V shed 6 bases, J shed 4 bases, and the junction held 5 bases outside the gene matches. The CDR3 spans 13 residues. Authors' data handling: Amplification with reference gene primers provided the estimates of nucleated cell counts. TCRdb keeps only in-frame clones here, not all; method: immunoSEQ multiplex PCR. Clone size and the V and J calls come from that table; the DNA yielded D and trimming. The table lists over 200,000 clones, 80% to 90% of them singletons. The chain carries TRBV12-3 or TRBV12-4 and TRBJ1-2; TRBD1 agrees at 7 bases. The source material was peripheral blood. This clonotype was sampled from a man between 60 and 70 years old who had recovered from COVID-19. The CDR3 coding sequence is TGTGCCAGCAGCCCGGACAGGAGCTATGGCTACACCTTC. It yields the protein CASSPDRSYGYTF.